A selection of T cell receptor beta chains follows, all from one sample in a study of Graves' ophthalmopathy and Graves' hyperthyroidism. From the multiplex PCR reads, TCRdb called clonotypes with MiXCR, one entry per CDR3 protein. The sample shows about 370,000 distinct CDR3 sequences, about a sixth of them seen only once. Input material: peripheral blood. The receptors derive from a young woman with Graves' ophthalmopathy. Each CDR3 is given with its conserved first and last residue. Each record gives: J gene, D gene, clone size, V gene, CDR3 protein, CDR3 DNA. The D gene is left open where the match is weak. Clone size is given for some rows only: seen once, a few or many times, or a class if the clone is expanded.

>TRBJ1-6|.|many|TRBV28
CASSLDLNSPLHF
TGTGCCAGCAGTTTGGATCTTAATTCACCCCTCCACTTT
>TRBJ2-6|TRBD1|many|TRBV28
CASSSLGGGANVLTF
TGTGCCAGCAGTTCATTAGGGGGCGGGGCCAACGTCCTGACTTTC
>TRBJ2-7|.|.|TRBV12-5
CASGLEEGRQYF
TGTGCTAGTGGTTTGGAGGAGGGCAGGCAGTACTTC
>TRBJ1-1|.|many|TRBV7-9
CASRDSGENTEAFF
TGTGCCAGCCGAGACTCGGGGGAAAACACTGAAGCTTTCTTT
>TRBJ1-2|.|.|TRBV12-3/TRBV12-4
CASSDRAGTNYGYTF
TGTGCCAGCAGCGATCGGGCAGGGACTAACTATGGCTACACCTTC
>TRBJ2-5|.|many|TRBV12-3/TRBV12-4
CASSAGTGTQYF
TGTGCCAGCAGCGCCGGGACTGGGACCCAGTACTTC
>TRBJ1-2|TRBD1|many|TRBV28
CASSLSLKQGAGIYGYTF
TGTGCCAGCAGTTTATCCCTAAAACAGGGGGCGGGGATCTATGGCTACACCTTC
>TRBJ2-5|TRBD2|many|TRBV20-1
CSADGTSGGRKTQYF
TGCAGTGCAGACGGGACTAGCGGGGGGAGGAAGACCCAGTACTTC
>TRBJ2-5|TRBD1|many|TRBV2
CASSSGQGRRETQYF
TGTGCCAGCAGCTCTGGACAGGGGCGTCGGGAGACCCAGTACTTC
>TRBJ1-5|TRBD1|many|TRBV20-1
CSAGTGQGQPQHF
TGCAGTGCCGGGACAGGGCAGGGTCAGCCCCAGCATTTT
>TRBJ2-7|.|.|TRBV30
CAWSPPGARGREYF
TGTGCCTGGAGTCCCCCCGGGGCCAGGGGTCGGGAGTACTTC
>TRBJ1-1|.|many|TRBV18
CASSPIGGRWNTEAFF
TGTGCCAGCTCACCAATTGGGGGAAGATGGAACACTGAAGCTTTCTTT
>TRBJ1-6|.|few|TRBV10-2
CASSQSSYNSPLHF
TGCGCCAGCAGTCAGAGCTCCTATAATTCACCCCTCCACTTT
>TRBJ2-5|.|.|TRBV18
CASSRLGFQETQYF
TGTGCCAGCTCACGTTTGGGGTTCCAAGAGACCCAGTACTTC
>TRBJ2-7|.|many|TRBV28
CASSPGGFEQYF
TGTGCCAGCAGCCCCGGTGGGTTCGAGCAGTACTTC
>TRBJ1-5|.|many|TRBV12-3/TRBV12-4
CASSLVGPSNQPQHF
TGTGCCAGCAGTTTAGTGGGACCTAGCAATCAGCCCCAGCATTTT
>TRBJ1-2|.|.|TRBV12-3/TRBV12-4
CASSLAKSYGYTF
TGTGCCAGCAGTTTAGCTAAGTCCTATGGCTACACCTTC
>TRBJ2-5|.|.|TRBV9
CASSLGGAYQETQYF
TGTGCCAGCAGCCTAGGGGGGGCGTACCAAGAGACCCAGTACTTC
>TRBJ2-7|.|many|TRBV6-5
CASSFGGTGQYF
TGTGCCAGCAGTTTCGGGGGCACGGGGCAGTACTTC
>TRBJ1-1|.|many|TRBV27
CASSLKGMNTEAFF
TGTGCCAGCAGTTTAAAGGGGATGAACACTGAAGCTTTCTTT
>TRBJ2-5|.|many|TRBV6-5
CASSYTGRGETQYF
TGTGCCAGCAGTTACACAGGGAGGGGAGAGACCCAGTACTTC
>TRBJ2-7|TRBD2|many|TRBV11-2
CASSLVVLAGGYEQYF
TGTGCCAGCAGCTTAGTTGTACTAGCGGGAGGCTACGAGCAGTACTTC
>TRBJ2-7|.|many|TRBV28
CASSFRERGVVQYF
TGTGCCAGCAGTTTCCGGGAAAGGGGAGTCGTGCAGTACTTC
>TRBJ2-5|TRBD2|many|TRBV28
CASRDAGGETQYF
TGTGCCAGCAGAGACGCGGGGGGAGAGACCCAGTACTTC
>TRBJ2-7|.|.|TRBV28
CASSLGRVRNEQYF
TGTGCCAGCAGTTTGGGCAGGGTCAGGAACGAGCAGTACTTC
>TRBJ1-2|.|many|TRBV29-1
CSVYSKGGYTF
TGCAGCGTTTATAGTAAGGGTGGCTACACCTTC
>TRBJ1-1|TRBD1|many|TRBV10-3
CAISDPGVGQGMTEAFF
TGTGCCATCAGTGACCCAGGAGTGGGACAGGGGATGACTGAAGCTTTCTTT
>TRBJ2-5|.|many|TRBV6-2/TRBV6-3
CASSYSNLSDWETQYF
TGTGCCAGCAGTTACTCGAATCTCTCAGATTGGGAGACCCAGTACTTC
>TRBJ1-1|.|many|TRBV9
CASSTTTEVGNTEAFF
TGTGCCAGCAGCACGACGACCGAGGTAGGGAACACTGAAGCTTTCTTT
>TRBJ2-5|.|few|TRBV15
CATSRDPSGLETQYF
TGTGCCACCAGCAGAGACCCATCGGGATTGGAGACCCAGTACTTC